Given below is one TCR beta chain in context. Its antigen is not known. No donor had fewer than one pre-ART PBMC sample or fewer than two post-ART PBMC samples. United States facilities provided treatment to all participants with HIV. The record originates from a study of long-term antiretroviral therapy in people with HIV. Findings and caveats of the study: Repertoires looked antigen-experienced, with only a slight naive shift after ART.

Running of the v3.0 immunoSEQ assay took place at survey level. Sequencing of each sample targeted roughly 40,000-50,000 T-cell genomes. The method was immunoSEQ multiplex PCR; TCRdb's version includes in-frame clones alone and lacks a portion of them. The sample lists about 22,000 clones, 85% to 90% occurring once. Deletions cut 3 bases from V and 7 bases from J, with 13 bases between. The CDR3 is 15 amino acids. CDR1 is LNHDA, CDR2 SQIVND, per germline (reference sequence). The TCR originated in a man between 60 and 75 years old with HIV. The sequencing here drew on unsorted PBMCs, taken 1.3 years after starting antiretroviral therapy. V gene TRBV19 combines with J gene TRBJ1-6, with D possibly being TRBD1 (5 bases). The CDR3 nucleotides are TGTGCCAGTAGTATCCGGTCGGGGGGGAATTCACCCCTCCACTTT. Residues: CASSIRSGGNSPLHF.